This TCR beta chain was found in a study of cytomegalovirus exposure and HLA in healthy donors. The V and J ends lost 6 bases and 1 base, in that order; junction bases with no gene match: 19. The CDR3 loop spans 20 amino acids. Germline values: CDR1 MNHEY, CDR2 SMNVEV (reference sequence). While unrecorded immune exposures were likely, the donors were nominally healthy when sampled. PCR used 60 Vbeta primers and 13 Jbeta primers. As processed by the authors: Later work found about 80 million unique TCR beta chains, with 9.5 million to 14 million shared. Profiled with immunoSEQ multiplex PCR; TCRdb holds only in-frame clones, not every one. D and trimming were read from the DNA, whereas the V and J calls and clone size are those reported in that table. The sample has 120,000 or so clones; about 80% are singletons.

Sequenced input: PBMCs. V gene TRBV27 combines with J gene TRBJ2-1; 9 bases map to TRBD2. The TCR was taken from a middle-aged woman in good health and CMV-seropositive. In nucleotides, the CDR3 is TGTGCCAGCAGGCGACGCTCTAGCGGGACATCGAGTAGGTCCTACAATGAGCAGTTCTTC. It translates to CASRRRSSGTSSRSYNEQFF.